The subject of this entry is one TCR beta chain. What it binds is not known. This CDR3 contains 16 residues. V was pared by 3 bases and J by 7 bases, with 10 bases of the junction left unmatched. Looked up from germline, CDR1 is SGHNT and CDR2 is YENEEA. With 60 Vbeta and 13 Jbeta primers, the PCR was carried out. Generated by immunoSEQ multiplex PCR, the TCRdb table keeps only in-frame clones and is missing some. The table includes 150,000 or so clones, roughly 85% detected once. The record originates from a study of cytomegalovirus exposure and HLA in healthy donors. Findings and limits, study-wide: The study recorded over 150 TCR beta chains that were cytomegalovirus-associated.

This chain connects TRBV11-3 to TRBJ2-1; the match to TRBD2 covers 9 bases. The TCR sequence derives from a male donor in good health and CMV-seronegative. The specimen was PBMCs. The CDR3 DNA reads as TGTGCCAGCAGCTTGGGGACTAGCAGGCCGAGAAATGAGCAGTTCTTC. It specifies CASSLGTSRPRNEQFF.